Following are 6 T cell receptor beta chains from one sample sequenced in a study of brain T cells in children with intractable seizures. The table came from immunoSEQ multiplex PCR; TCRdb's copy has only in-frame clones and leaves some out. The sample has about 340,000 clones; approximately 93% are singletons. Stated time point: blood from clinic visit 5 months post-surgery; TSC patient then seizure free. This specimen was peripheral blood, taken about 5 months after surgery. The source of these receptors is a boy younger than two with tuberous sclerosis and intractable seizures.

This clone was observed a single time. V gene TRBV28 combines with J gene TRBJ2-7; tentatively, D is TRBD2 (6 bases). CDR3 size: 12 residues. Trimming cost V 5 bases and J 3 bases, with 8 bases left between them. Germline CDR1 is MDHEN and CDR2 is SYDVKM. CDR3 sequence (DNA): TGTGCCAGCAGTAAGGAGGGCTACGAGCAGTACTTC. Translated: CASSKEGYEQYF.

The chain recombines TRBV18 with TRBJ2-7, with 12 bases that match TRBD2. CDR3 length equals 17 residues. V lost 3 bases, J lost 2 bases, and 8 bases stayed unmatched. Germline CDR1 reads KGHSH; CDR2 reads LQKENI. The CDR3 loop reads CASSPLAGGQKTYEQYF. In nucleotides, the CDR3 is TGTGCCAGCTCACCTCTAGCGGGGGGGCAAAAGACCTACGAGCAGTACTTC. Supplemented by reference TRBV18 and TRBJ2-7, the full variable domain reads NAGVMQNPRHLVRRRGQEARLRCSPMKGHSHVYWYRQLPEEGLKFMVYLQKENIIDESGMPKERFSAEFPKEGPSILRIQQVVRGDSAAYFCASSPLAGGQKTYEQYFGPGTRLTVT.

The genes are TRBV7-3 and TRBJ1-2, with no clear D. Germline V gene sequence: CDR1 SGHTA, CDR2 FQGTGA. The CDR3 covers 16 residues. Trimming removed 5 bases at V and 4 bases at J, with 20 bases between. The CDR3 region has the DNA TGTGCCAGCAGCGAACAAGGAGAGCCTCTCGGCTATGGCTACACCTTC. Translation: CASSEQGEPLGYGYTF.

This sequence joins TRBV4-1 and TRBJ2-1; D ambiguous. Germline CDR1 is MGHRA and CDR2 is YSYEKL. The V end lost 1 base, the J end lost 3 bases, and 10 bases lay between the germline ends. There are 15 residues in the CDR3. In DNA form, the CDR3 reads TGCGCCAGCAGCCAAGTTGAACAGAACTACAATGAGCAGTTCTTC. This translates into CASSQVEQNYNEQFF.

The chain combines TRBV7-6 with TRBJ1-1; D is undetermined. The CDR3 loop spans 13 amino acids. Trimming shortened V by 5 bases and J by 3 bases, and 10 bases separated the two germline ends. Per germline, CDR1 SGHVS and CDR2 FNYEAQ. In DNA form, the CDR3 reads TGTGCCAGCAGCCCAGGCGGGGACACTGAAGCTTTCTTT. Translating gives CASSPGGDTEAFF.

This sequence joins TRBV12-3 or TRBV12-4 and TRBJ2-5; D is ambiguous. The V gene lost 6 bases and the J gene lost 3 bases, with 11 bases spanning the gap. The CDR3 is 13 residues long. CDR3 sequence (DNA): TGTGCCAGCAGCCAAGACTGGAAAGAGACCCAGTACTTC. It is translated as CASSQDWKETQYF.